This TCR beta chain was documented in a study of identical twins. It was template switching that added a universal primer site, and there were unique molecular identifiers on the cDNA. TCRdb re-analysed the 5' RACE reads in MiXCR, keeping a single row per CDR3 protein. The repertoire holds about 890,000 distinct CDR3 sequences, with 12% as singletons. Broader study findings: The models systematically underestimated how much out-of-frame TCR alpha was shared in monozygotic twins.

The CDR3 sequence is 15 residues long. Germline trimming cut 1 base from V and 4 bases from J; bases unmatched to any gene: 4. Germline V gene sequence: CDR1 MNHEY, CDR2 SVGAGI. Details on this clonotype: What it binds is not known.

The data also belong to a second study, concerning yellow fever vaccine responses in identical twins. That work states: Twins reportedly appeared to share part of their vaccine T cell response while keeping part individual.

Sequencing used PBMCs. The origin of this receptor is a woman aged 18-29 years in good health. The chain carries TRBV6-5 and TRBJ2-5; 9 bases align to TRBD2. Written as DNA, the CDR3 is TGTGCCAGCAGTTACTTAGCGGGAGTGGGAGAGACCCAGTACTTC. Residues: CASSYLAGVGETQYF.